Sequencing of this TCR beta chain was carried out in a study of regulatory T cells in long-lasting Graves disease. Relying on iRepertoire HTBI primers and Arm-PCR of CDR3 regions, the team built TCR beta libraries. Authors' processing steps: The samples yielded roughly 60 TRBV and 14 to 15 TRBJ segments. MiXCR, run by TCRdb on the multiplex PCR reads, gives a single entry per CDR3 protein. None of the V and J calls come from the authors' own analysis; TCRdb made them. The table lists roughly 700,000 distinct CDR3 sequences, approximately 31% of them singletons, with around 40% in the top ten. The CDR3 is 14 residues long. Germline V gene lookup returns CDR1 MNHEY and CDR2 SMNVEV (reference sequence). V lost 6 bases, J lost 7 bases, and 5 bases stayed unmatched. Notes on this clonotype: Its antigen is still unknown.

Study findings and constraints: Segments TRBV28, TRBJ1-2 and TRBJ2-5 showed preferential usage in persistent disease. Patients whose Graves' disease persisted exhibited lower TCR diversity than those newly diagnosed. Investigators studied peripheral blood only, not thyroid tissue.

Time point defined: persistent/refractory GD, antithyroid drugs over 5 years with positive TRAb. PBMC RNA served as the TCR library source. The sample consisted of peripheral blood mononuclear cells (PBMCs), taken when the disease was refractory, from a patient treated with antithyroid drugs. The chain couples TRBV27 to TRBJ2-5; 13 nucleotides align to TRBD2. This receptor was identified in a female donor with Graves disease. CDR3 DNA: TGTGCCAGCAGACTAGCGGGAGGGCCTGGGACCCAGTACTTC. This translates into CASRLAGGPGTQYF.